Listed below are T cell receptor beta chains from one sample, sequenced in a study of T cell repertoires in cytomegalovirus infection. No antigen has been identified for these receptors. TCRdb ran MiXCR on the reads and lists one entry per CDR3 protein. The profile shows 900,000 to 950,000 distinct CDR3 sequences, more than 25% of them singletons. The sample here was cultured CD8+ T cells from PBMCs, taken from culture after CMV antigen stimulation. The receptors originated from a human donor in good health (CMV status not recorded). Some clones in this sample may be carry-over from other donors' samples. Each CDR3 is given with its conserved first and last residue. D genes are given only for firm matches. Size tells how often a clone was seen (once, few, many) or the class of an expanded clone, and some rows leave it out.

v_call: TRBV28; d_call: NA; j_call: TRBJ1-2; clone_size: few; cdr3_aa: CASSFKVGDGNYGYTF; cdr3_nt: TGTGCCAGCAGTTTTAAGGTTGGGGACGGAAACTATGGCTACACCTTC
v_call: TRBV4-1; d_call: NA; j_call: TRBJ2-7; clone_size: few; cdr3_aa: CASSQDQGYYEQYF; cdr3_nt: TGCGCCAGCAGCCAAGATCAAGGGTATTACGAGCAGTACTTC
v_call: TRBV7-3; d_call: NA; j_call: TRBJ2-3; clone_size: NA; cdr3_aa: CAGSSLVGTLYTDTQYF; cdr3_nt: TGTGCCGGCAGTTCCCTAGTTGGGACACTCTACACAGATACGCAGTATTTT
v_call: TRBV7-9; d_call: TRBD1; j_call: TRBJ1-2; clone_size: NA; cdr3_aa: CASTGTGPPFDYGYTF; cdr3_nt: TGTGCCAGCACTGGGACAGGGCCCCCCTTTGACTATGGCTACACCTTC
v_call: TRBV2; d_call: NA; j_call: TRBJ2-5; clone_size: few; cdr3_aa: CASSDLKVETQYF; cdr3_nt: TGTGCCAGCAGTGACTTAAAGGTGGAGACCCAGTACTTC
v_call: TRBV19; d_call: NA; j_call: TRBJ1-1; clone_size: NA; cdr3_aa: CASSLSPVMNTEAFF; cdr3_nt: TGTGCCAGTAGCCTCAGTCCGGTGATGAACACTGAAGCTTTCTTT
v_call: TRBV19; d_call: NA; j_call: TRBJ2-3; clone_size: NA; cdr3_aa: CASTHSIVRGEGTDTQYF; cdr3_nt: TGTGCCAGTACCCACAGTATCGTTCGAGGGGAAGGCACAGATACGCAGTATTTT
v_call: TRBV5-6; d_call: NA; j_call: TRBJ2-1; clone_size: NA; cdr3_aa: CASSGDRRGYSYNEQFF; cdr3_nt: TGTGCCAGCAGCGGGGATCGTAGGGGGTACTCCTACAATGAGCAGTTCTTC
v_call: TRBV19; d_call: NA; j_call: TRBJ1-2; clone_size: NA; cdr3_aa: CASTTKEENGYTF; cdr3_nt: TGTGCCAGTACCACAAAGGAGGAAAATGGCTACACCTTC
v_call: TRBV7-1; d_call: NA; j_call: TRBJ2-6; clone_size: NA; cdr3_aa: CASSTGVSGANVLTF; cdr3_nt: TGTGCCAGCAGCACAGGCGTCTCTGGGGCCAACGTCCTGACTTTC
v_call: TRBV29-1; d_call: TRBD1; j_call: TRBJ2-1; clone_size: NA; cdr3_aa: CSTTGTGSYNEQFF; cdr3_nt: TGCAGCACTACCGGGACAGGATCCTACAATGAGCAGTTCTTC
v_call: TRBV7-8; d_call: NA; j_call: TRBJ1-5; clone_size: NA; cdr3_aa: CASSLKEGFYQPQHF; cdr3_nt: TGTGCCAGCAGCTTAAAAGAGGGGTTCTATCAGCCCCAGCATTTT
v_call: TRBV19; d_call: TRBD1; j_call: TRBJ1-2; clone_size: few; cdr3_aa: CASSIVLRDRETYGYTF; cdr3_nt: TGTGCCAGTAGTATAGTCCTCCGGGACAGGGAAACCTATGGCTACACCTTC
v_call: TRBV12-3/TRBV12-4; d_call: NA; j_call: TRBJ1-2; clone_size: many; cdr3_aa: CASTTGAGLLHGYTF; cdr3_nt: TGTGCCAGCACCACCGGAGCTGGGCTCCTCCATGGCTACACCTTC
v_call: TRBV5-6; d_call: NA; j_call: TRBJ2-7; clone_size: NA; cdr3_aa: CASSDVSQTGYEQYF; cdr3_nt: TGTGCCAGCAGCGATGTTTCTCAGACGGGCTACGAGCAGTACTTC
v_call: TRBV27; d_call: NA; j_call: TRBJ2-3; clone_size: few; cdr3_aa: CASSLSGYGDTQYF; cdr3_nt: TGTGCCAGCAGTTTATCGGGGTATGGAGATACGCAGTATTTT
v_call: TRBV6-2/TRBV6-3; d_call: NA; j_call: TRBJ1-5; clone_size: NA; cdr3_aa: CASSYLKPSRREPQHF; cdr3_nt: TGTGCCAGCAGTTACTTAAAACCGTCGAGGAGGGAGCCCCAGCATTTT
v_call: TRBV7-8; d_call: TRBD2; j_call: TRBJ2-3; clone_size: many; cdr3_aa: CASSFPDTSGSSTDTQYF; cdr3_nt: TGTGCCAGCAGCTTCCCCGATACTAGCGGATCTAGCACAGATACGCAGTATTTT
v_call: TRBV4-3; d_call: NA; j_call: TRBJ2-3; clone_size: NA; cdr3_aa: CASSQEDGISTDTQYF; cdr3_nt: TGCGCCAGCAGCCAAGAAGATGGGATTTCCACAGATACGCAGTATTTT
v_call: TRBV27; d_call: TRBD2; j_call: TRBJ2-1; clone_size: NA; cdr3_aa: CVSSPTSGDHNEQFF; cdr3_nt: TGTGTCAGCAGTCCTACTAGCGGGGACCACAATGAGCAGTTCTTC
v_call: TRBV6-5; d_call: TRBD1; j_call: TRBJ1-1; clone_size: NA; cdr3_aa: CASRPRTGRTEAFF; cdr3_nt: TGTGCCAGCAGACCCCGGACAGGGAGGACTGAAGCTTTCTTT
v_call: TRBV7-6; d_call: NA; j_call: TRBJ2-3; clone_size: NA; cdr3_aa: CASSFRLRTDTQYF; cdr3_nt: TGTGCCAGCAGCTTTAGGCTGCGCACAGATACGCAGTATTTT
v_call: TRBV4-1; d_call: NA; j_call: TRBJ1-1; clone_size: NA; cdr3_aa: CASSQGPVMNTEAFF; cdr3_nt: TGCGCCAGCAGCCAAGGTCCGGTAATGAACACTGAAGCTTTCTTT
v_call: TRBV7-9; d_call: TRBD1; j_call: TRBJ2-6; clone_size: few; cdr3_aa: CASETMGQAPWGANVLTF; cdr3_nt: TGTGCCAGCGAGACAATGGGACAGGCCCCCTGGGGGGCCAACGTCCTGACTTTC
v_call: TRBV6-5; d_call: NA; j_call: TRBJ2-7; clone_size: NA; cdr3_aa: CASRDYPLQGPGYEQYF; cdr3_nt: TGTGCCAGCAGAGACTACCCTCTACAGGGCCCCGGTTACGAGCAGTACTTC
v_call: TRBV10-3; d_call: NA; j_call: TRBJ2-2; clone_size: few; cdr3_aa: CAISDPGTSGANTGELFF; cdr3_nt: TGTGCCATCAGTGACCCTGGTACCAGTGGAGCGAACACCGGGGAGCTGTTTTTT
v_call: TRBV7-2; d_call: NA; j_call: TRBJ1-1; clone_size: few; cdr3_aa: CASSLEIGEGTEAFF; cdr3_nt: TGTGCCAGCAGCTTAGAGATAGGTGAGGGCACTGAAGCTTTCTTT
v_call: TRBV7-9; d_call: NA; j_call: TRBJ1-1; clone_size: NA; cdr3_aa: CASSRGRGPMNTEAFF; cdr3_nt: TGTGCCAGCAGCCGGGGTCGGGGCCCTATGAACACTGAAGCTTTCTTT
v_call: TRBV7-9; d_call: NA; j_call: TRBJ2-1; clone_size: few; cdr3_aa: CASSPTLGQGDEQFF; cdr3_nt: TGTGCCAGCAGCCCCACCCTGGGGCAGGGCGATGAGCAGTTCTTC
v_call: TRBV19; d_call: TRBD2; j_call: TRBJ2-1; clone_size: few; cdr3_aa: CASIQGLAGYNEQFF; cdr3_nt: TGTGCCAGTATCCAAGGGCTAGCGGGGTACAATGAGCAGTTCTTC
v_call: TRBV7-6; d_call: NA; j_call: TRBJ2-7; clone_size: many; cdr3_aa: CASSLDRYHEQYF; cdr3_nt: TGTGCCAGCAGCTTAGACAGGTATCACGAGCAGTACTTC
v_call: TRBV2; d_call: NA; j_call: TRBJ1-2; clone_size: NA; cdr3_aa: CVSSEGAGYGYTF; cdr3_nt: TGTGTCAGCAGTGAAGGGGCGGGCTATGGCTACACCTTC
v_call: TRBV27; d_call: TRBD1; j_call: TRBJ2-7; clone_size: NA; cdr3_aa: CASSPSGQPTEQYF; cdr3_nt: TGTGCCAGCAGTCCCTCGGGACAGCCTACGGAGCAGTACTTC
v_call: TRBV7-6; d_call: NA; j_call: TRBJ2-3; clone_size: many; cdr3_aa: CASSLLGESTDTQYF; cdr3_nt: TGTGCCAGCAGCTTACTAGGGGAAAGCACAGATACGCAGTATTTT
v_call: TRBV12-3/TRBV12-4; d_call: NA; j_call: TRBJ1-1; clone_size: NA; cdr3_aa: CASSAVMNTEAFF; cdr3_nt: TGTGCCAGCAGTGCGGTTATGAACACTGAAGCTTTCTTT